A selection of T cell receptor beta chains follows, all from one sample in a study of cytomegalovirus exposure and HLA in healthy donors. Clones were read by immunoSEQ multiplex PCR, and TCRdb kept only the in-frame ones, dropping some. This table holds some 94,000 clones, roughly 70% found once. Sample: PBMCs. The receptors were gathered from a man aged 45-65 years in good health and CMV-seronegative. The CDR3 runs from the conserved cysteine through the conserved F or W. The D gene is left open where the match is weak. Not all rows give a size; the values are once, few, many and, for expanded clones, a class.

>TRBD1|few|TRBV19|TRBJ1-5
TGTGCCAGTAGTACAGGGGGCGTTAGCAATCAGCCCCAGCATTTT
CASSTGGVSNQPQHF
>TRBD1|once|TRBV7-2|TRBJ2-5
TGTGCCAGCAGCTTAGTATCAGGGGGTCAAGAGACCCAGTACTTC
CASSLVSGGQETQYF
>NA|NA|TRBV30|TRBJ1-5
TGTGCCTGGAGTACCGCAGGGGAGTACCAGCCCCAGCATTTT
CAWSTAGEYQPQHF
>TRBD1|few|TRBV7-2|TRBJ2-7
TGTGCCAGCAGCGCGGACAGGGGTACCTACGAGCAGTACTTC
CASSADRGTYEQYF
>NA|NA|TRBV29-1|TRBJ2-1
TGCAGCCTCCGGGAGTTTAGTTTCAATGAGCAGTTCTTC
CSLREFSFNEQFF
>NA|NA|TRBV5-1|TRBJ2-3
TGCGCCAGCAGCTTGGTCTCTAGCGGCACAGATACGCAGTATTTT
CASSLVSSGTDTQYF
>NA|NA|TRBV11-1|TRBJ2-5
TGTGCCAGCAGCTCCCCGGGAACCCCGTACTTC
CASSSPGTPYF
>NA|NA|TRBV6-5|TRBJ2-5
TGTGCCAGCAGTTACAGGCGGGAAGAGACCCAGTACTTC
CASSYRREETQYF
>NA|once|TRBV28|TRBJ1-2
TGTGCCAGCAGTTTAAATGTTGGTGGAGTCTCCTATGGCTACACCTTC
CASSLNVGGVSYGYTF
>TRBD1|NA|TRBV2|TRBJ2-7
TGTGCCAGCAGTTATACCCCTGGACAGGGAAGGGCCGAGCAGTACTTC
CASSYTPGQGRAEQYF
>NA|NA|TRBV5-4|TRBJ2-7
TGTGCCAGCAGCTTGGGGAACAGCCGGTCCTCCGAGCAGTACTTC
CASSLGNSRSSEQYF
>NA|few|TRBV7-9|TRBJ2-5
TGTGCCAGCAGCCAACCCGGACTGGGGGCGACCCAGTACTTC
CASSQPGLGATQYF
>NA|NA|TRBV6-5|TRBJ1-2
TGTGCCAGCAGCCAACAGGGACACAATGGCTACACCTTC
CASSQQGHNGYTF
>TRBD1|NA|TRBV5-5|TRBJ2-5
TGTGCCAGCAGCCGGGACAGGGGTCAAGAGACCCAGTACTTC
CASSRDRGQETQYF
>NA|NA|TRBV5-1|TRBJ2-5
TGCGCCAGCAGCTTGGGGACAGCCAAAGAGACCCAGTACTTC
CASSLGTAKETQYF
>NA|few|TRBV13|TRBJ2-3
TGTGCCAGCAGCTTACGCGCTAGCACAGATACGCAGTATTTT
CASSLRASTDTQYF